The next 3 T cell receptor beta chains were all read from a single sample in a study of control samples from healthy donors and cancer patients. Using immunoSEQ multiplex PCR, the repertoire was profiled, and TCRdb retains in-frame clones only, with some absent. This table holds about 82,000 clones, about 93% found once. Sequencing was done on a sample of blood. These receptors all come from a woman in her late teens or twenties in good health.

This clone was seen a single time. The chain employs TRBV9 and TRBJ2-3; TRBD1 matches at 9 bases. CDR3 size: 16 residues. CDR1 and CDR2 (germline): SGDLS, YYNGEE. The V and J ends lost 3 bases and 3 bases, in that order; junction bases with no gene match: 8. CDR3 nucleotide sequence: TGTGCCAGCAGCGCGCCCGGGACAGGGTTGACAGATACGCAGTATTTT. This encodes CASSAPGTGLTDTQYF.

The sample holds one count of this clone. The rearrangement links TRBV14 to TRBJ1-1, with 8 positions matching TRBD1. Unmatched junction bases numbered 10, after V lost 5 bases and J lost 5 bases. The CDR3 totals 15 residues. The germline V gene has CDR1 SGHDN and CDR2 FVKESK. As DNA, the CDR3 is TGTGCCAGCAGCAGGCGGACAGGGCGTCGAACTGAAGCTTTCTTT. It codes for CASSRRTGRRTEAFF.

V gene TRBV6-2 or TRBV6-3 combines with J gene TRBJ1-5; no firm D call. The germline CDR1 and CDR2 sequences are MNHEY and SVGEGT. The CDR3 extends over 13 amino acids. Trimming stripped 2 bases from V and 6 bases from J, with 8 bases between. For the CDR3, the DNA is TGTGCCAGCAGTTACGACCCCCGTCAGCCCCAGCATTTT. It codes for CASSYDPRQPQHF.